These 22 T cell receptor beta chains originate from one sample sequenced in a study of CD8 T cells in Susac syndrome. Random hexamers were used to reverse transcribe about 0.5 to 1 ug of RNA. Each CDR3 protein gets one entry after TCRdb re-called the immunoSEQ multiplex PCR reads with MiXCR. The sample records fewer than 200,000 distinct CDR3 sequences, approximately 94% being singletons. The sequenced material came from CD4+ T cells from PBMCs. The receptors here all came from a human donor with Susac syndrome.

This chain connects TRBV20-1 to TRBJ2-6; 9 positions agree with TRBD2. Germline assignment: CDR1 DFQATT and CDR2 SNEGSKA (reference sequence). V shed 5 bases, J shed 3 bases, and the junction held 14 bases outside the gene matches. The CDR3 is 18 residues long. The CDR3, as DNA: TGCAGTGCTGGGGGAGCGGGGGGCTCCCGAAGTGGGGCCAACGTCCTGACTTTC. Translated: CSAGGAGGSRSGANVLTF.

The CDR3 sequence is CASSRPDTQYF. CDR3 nucleotides: TGTGCCAGCAGTCGACCAGATACGCAGTATTTT. The V gene is TRBV11-2, the J gene TRBJ2-3; D unclear. V lost 6 bases to trimming and J lost 4 bases, with 5 bases between them. This CDR3 comprises 11 residues. Germline assignment: CDR1 SGHAT and CDR2 FQNNGV.

This rearrangement joins TRBV4-3 to TRBJ1-1; D is unclear. Trimming removed 1 base from V and 8 bases from J, with 11 bases in between. Germline values: CDR1 LGHNA, CDR2 YSLEER. The CDR3 totals 13 residues. The CDR3, as DNA: TGCGCCAGCAGCCAAGTCACGGCTGGGGAAGCTTTCTTT. Amino acids: CASSQVTAGEAFF.

The V and J genes are TRBV5-6 and TRBJ2-5, with 9 bases aligning to TRBD2. V was pared by 1 base and J by 4 bases, with 5 bases of the junction left unmatched. Germline V gene data show CDR1 as SGHDT and CDR2 as YYEEEE. The CDR3 has 15 amino acids. The CDR3 region is CASSLRREGRETQYF. The CDR3 bases are TGTGCCAGCAGCTTGAGGCGGGAGGGAAGAGAGACCCAGTACTTC.

The chain combines TRBV28 with TRBJ2-5, with 8 bases lining up with TRBD1. The length of the CDR3 is 17 residues. Germline loops: CDR1 MDHEN, CDR2 SYDVKM. The J segment lost 4 bases and the V segment lost 5 bases, leaving 15 bases of the junction unmatched. The CDR3 protein is CASSPPPQTGARETQYF. In DNA, the CDR3 is TGTGCCAGCAGTCCTCCACCCCAGACAGGGGCGCGAGAGACCCAGTACTTC. The full variable domain, rest sourced from reference TRBV28 and TRBJ2-5, is DVKVTQSSRYLVKRTGEKVFLECVQDMDHENMFWYRQDPGLGLRLIYFSYDVKMKEKGDIPEGYSVSREKKERFSLILESASTNQTSMYLCASSPPPQTGARETQYFGPGTRLLVL.

The chain has TRBV7-2 and TRBJ1-2, with TRBD1 identical over 10 bases. The germline V gene encodes CDR1 SGHTA and CDR2 FQGNSA. The CDR3 runs to 16 residues. V lost 5 bases and J lost 6; bases outside the gene matches: 12. The CDR3 region is CASSADRGRFKDGYTF. The CDR3 nucleotides read TGTGCCAGCAGCGCCGACAGGGGGCGATTTAAGGATGGCTACACCTTC.

The J gene is TRBJ2-7, the V gene TRBV15; TRBD1 or TRBD2 may be the D gene (5 bases each). This CDR3 is 13 amino acids long. V was clipped by 7 bases and J by 3 bases, with 13 bases between them. Germline assignment: CDR1 LNHNV and CDR2 YYDKDF (reference sequence). The CDR3 is CATMKGRGYEQYF. Written as DNA, the CDR3 is TGTGCCACCATGAAGGGACGGGGCTACGAGCAGTACTTC.

V is TRBV14 and J is TRBJ1-1; D is uncertain. CDR1 and CDR2 from the germline V gene are SGHDN and FVKESK. Trimming removed 4 bases from V and 1 base from J, with 10 bases in between. This CDR3 is 14 amino acids long. Written as DNA, the CDR3 is TGTGCCAGCAGCCCTCGGCAGAAGAACACTGAAGCTTTCTTT. The encoded protein is CASSPRQKNTEAFF.

The chain carries TRBV4-2 and TRBJ1-4, with D possibly being TRBD1 (5 bases). The CDR3 is 15 amino acids. Germline V CDR1 and CDR2: LGHNA, YNFKEQ. Trimming cost V 1 base and J 4 bases, with 10 bases left between them. The chain's CDR3 is CASSQGGEGNEKLFF. The DNA for the CDR3 is TGTGCCAGCAGCCAAGGAGGGGAAGGTAATGAAAAACTGTTTTTT.

The chain couples TRBV20-1 to TRBJ2-3; possible D gene TRBD2, 6 bases. Trimming shortened V by 2 bases and J by 2 bases, and 11 bases separated the two germline ends. Per germline, CDR1 DFQATT and CDR2 SNEGSKA (reference sequence). The CDR3 is 14 amino acids. The DNA of the CDR3 is TGCAGTGCTAGATTCCCGGGACTCACAGATACGCAGTATTTT. Translated: CSARFPGLTDTQYF.

This clonotype came up once. The chain couples TRBV4-2 to TRBJ2-6; possibly TRBD2 for D (5 bases). This CDR3 spans 17 amino acids. Trimming removed 1 base at V and 0 bases at J, with 10 bases between. Germline CDR1 is LGHNA and CDR2 is YNFKEQ. CDR3 sequence reads: CASSQGGRSSGANVLTF. CDR3 bases: TGTGCCAGCAGCCAAGGAGGGCGGAGCTCTGGGGCCAACGTCCTGACTTTC.

The chain employs TRBV20-1 and TRBJ1-2, with 8 nucleotides matching TRBD1. In germline, CDR1 is DFQATT, CDR2 SNEGSKA (reference sequence). Germline trimming cut 6 bases from V and 6 bases from J; bases unmatched to any gene: 3. This CDR3 spans 11 amino acids. The CDR3 DNA sequence: TGCAGTGCCGGACAGGGCCATGGCTACACCTTC. Translation gives CSAGQGHGYTF.

The chain carries TRBV10-1 and TRBJ2-1; 8 nucleotides line up with TRBD1. With V trimmed by 5 bases and J by 15 bases, 9 bases remained unmatched. Germline CDR1 and CDR2: WNHNN and SYGVQD (reference sequence). The CDR3 runs to 12 residues. The CDR3: CASSSRQGQRFF. DNA of the CDR3: TGCGCCAGCAGTTCCCGACAGGGGCAGCGGTTCTTC.

This rearrangement joins TRBV27 to TRBJ1-6, with 7 bases identical to TRBD1. The CDR3 is made up of 13 amino acids. V gave up 8 bases and J gave up 8 bases; unmatched junction bases: 6. Germline lookup yields CDR1 MNHEY and CDR2 SMNVEV (reference sequence). This CDR3 reads CASGVTGDSPLHF. CDR3 DNA sequence: TGTGCCAGCGGAGTAACAGGGGATTCACCCCTCCACTTT.

The V gene is TRBV30, the J gene TRBJ1-1; no clear D. Germline V gene sequence: CDR1 GTSNPN, CDR2 SVGIG (reference sequence). CDR3 length equals 11 residues. V lost 5 bases and J lost 3, with 7 bases in between. The CDR3 is CAWGPDTEAFF. The CDR3 DNA sequence: TGTGCCTGGGGGCCTGACACTGAAGCTTTCTTT.

The chain couples TRBV12-5 to TRBJ2-3; a possible D gene is TRBD1 (5 bases). From germline, CDR1 is LGHNT and CDR2 FRNRAP. Trimming pared 4 bases from V and 3 bases from J, leaving 8 bases between. CDR3 length equals 13 residues. The CDR3 reads CASGSSGTDTQYF. The CDR3 DNA is TGTGCTAGTGGTTCCTCAGGGACAGATACGCAGTATTTT.

The table lists this clonotype with a count of one. This chain uses TRBV3-1 with TRBJ1-1, with D tentatively TRBD1 (5 bases). The CDR3 sequence is 14 residues long. Germline CDR1 reads LGHDT; CDR2 reads YNNKEL (reference sequence). With 1 base removed from V and 5 bases from J, the gap between germline ends came to 11 bases. CDR3 nucleotide sequence: TGTGCCAGCAGCCAAGGGGGGACCACGACTGAAGCTTTCTTT. The encoded protein is CASSQGGTTTEAFF. The full variable domain, with the rest looked up from reference TRBV3-1 and TRBJ1-1, is DTAVSQTPKYLVTQMGNDKSIKCEQNLGHDTMYWYKQDSKKFLKIMFSYNNKELIINETVPNRFSPKSPDKAHLNLHINSLELGDSAVYFCASSQGGTTTEAFFGQGTRLTVV.

This clonotype has just one count. The V and J genes are TRBV2 and TRBJ1-5; no clear D. The V gene's germline CDR1 is SNHLY and CDR2 FYNNEI. V was shortened by 7 bases and J by 7 bases, with 11 bases between the two germline ends. The CDR3 loop spans 12 amino acids. Here the CDR3 reads CASMSGIQPQHF. The CDR3 nucleotides read TGTGCCAGCATGTCGGGGATACAGCCCCAGCATTTT.

The chain joins TRBV4-1 to TRBJ2-1, with 7 bases fitting TRBD1. CDR1 is MGHRA and CDR2 is YSYEKL in the germline V gene. V trimming: 4 bases; J trimming: 8 bases; junction bases outside the gene matches: 11. The CDR3 is made up of 15 amino acids. The CDR3 bases are TGCGCCAGCAGCCCGACAGGGAAATTGTGGCATGAGCAGTTCTTC. Protein: CASSPTGKLWHEQFF.

CDR3: CASSDIEGTPMNSPLHF. CDR3 nucleotides: TGTGCCAGCAGTGACATTGAGGGGACCCCAATGAATTCACCCCTCCACTTT. The V call is TRBV25-1, the J call TRBJ1-6; D may be TRBD1 (5 bases). CDR3 length: 17 amino acids. Per germline, CDR1 MGHDK and CDR2 SYGVNS. The ends were cut back, 3 bases at V and 7 bases at J, with 19 bases in the middle.

The V gene is TRBV4-1, the J gene TRBJ1-2, with D hard to call. V lost 0 bases to trimming and J lost 4 bases, with 9 bases between them. Germline loops: CDR1 MGHRA, CDR2 YSYEKL. This CDR3 is built from 14 residues. The CDR3 here is CASSQDAGFYGYTF. Written as DNA, the CDR3 is TGCGCCAGCAGCCAAGATGCGGGGTTCTATGGCTACACCTTC.

The chain carries TRBV12-3 or TRBV12-4 and TRBJ2-7; D remains unclear. The CDR3 runs to 15 residues. The V and J ends lost 3 bases and 4 bases respectively, with 16 bases between them. The CDR3 region has the DNA TGTGCCAGCAGTTTCTCGCCAGGCGATAGATACGAGCAGTACTTC. Amino acids: CASSFSPGDRYEQYF.